These 16 T cell receptor beta chains came from one sample sequenced in a study of low-dose radiotherapy and immunotherapy resistance in tumors. First-strand cDNA used TRAV- and TRBV-specific primers, covering alpha and beta chains. Using a constant-region primer together with a V-primer adapter, TCRs were subjected to around 20 PCR cycles of amplification. TCRdb re-derived calls from the reads in MiXCR, one entry per CDR3 protein. The top ten hold about 8.5% of the sample, which has thousands of distinct CDR3 sequences, about 61% seen once. These receptors were obtained from a human donor with advanced metastatic prostate, ovarian, gallbladder or colorectal cancer (not recorded which). This table probably holds off-target reads from a library built for another chain.

The chain's CDR3 is CASSFTEKPYNEQFF. In DNA form, the CDR3 reads TGCGCCAGCAGCTTTACAGAAAAGCCATACAATGAGCAGTTCTTC. The J gene is TRBJ2-1, the V gene TRBV5-1, with D unclear. Germline V CDR1 and CDR2: SGHRS, YFSETQ. Trimming removed 2 bases at V and 4 bases at J, with 13 bases between. This CDR3 region has 15 residues.

The count of this clonotype is one. The V gene is TRBV19, the J gene TRBJ2-2; TRBD1 matches at 9 bases. This CDR3 spans 12 amino acids. The germline gives CDR1 LNHDA, CDR2 SQIVND (reference sequence). The CDR3 nucleotides read TGTGCGGGACAGGGTCGCACCGGGGAGCTGTTTTTT. This translates into CAGQGRTGELFF.

The gene calls are TRBV10-3 and TRBJ2-7; D ambiguous. This CDR3 is 15 amino acids long. CDR1 is ENHRY and CDR2 is SYGVKD in the germline V gene. The germline V and J ends were trimmed by 0 bases and 1 base, with 10 bases remaining between them. The CDR3 coding sequence is TGTGCCATCAGTGAGTCGCACGGGCAATCCTACGAGCAGTACTTC. It is translated as CAISESHGQSYEQYF.

In its sample, this clonotype was seen a few times. The rearrangement links TRBV6-6 to TRBJ2-7, with D tentatively TRBD1 (6 bases). Germline lookup yields CDR1 MNHNY and CDR2 SVGAGI (reference sequence). V was shortened by 5 bases and J by 5 bases, with 10 bases between the two germline ends. The CDR3 length is 12 residues. CDR3 nucleotides: TGTGCCAGCAGTCAATACAGGGACGAGCAGTACTTC. Its protein product is CASSQYRDEQYF.

The chain couples TRBV5-1 to TRBJ2-2; the D gene is possibly TRBD1 (6 bases). The CDR3 has 15 residues. Looked up from germline, CDR1 is SGHRS and CDR2 is YFSETQ. Trimming took 4 bases from V and 3 from J, leaving 13 bases between them. For the CDR3, the DNA is TGCGCCAGCAGCGCCAGGGGAGAAGACACCGGGGAGCTGTTTTTT. As protein: CASSARGEDTGELFF.

This clonotype showed up just once. The V gene is TRBV7-2, the J gene TRBJ2-1; weak D call: TRBD2 (6 bases). Trimming cost V 5 bases and J 10 bases, with 21 bases left between them. The CDR3 is made up of 15 amino acids. CDR1 is SGHTA and CDR2 is FQGNSA in the germline V gene. For the CDR3, the DNA is TGTGCCAGCAGCGCAGACCCGCTAGTGGCGGGAGAGCAGTTCTTC. Residues: CASSADPLVAGEQFF.

The V and J genes are TRBV12-3 or TRBV12-4 and TRBJ2-7; 11 bases are shared with TRBD2. With 5 bases clipped from V and 3 bases from J, the junction kept 15 bases outside the gene matches. This CDR3 has 18 residues. The CDR3 sequence is CASSHRGRTSGSLYEQYF. In DNA form, the CDR3 reads TGTGCCAGCAGTCACAGGGGCCGCACTAGCGGGAGTCTCTACGAGCAGTACTTC.

Only one count was recorded for this clonotype. This rearrangement joins TRBV20-1 to TRBJ1-5, with D perhaps TRBD1 (6 bases). Germline V gene sequence: CDR1 DFQATT, CDR2 SNEGSKA (reference sequence). The V end lost 1 base, the J end lost 6 bases, and 10 bases lay between the germline ends. The CDR3 length is 13 residues. The CDR3 bases are TGCAGTGCTAGAGCCCAGGGGCTTCAGCCCCAGCATTTT. Its protein product is CSARAQGLQPQHF.

CDR3 amino acids: CASSDIRTDNYGYTF. The CDR3 DNA is TGTGCCAGCAGCGACATTAGGACGGACAACTATGGCTACACCTTC. The chain carries TRBV6-1 and TRBJ1-2; D uncertain. CDR1 is MNHNS and CDR2 is SASEGT in the germline V gene. The CDR3 spans 15 residues. V was cut by 6 bases and J by 2 bases, with 16 bases left in between.

The chain is built from TRBV28 and TRBJ2-3, with 8 positions matching TRBD1. The CDR3 has 15 residues. Per the germline V gene, CDR1 is MDHEN and CDR2 is SYDVKM. V dropped 7 bases and J dropped 4; count of bases not matched to a gene: 10. The CDR3 protein is CASTLRQGRPDTQYF. CDR3 nucleotides: TGTGCCAGCACCCTCCGACAGGGGCGCCCAGATACGCAGTATTTT.

This clonotype has just a few counts. This sequence joins TRBV20-1 and TRBJ2-5; D possibly matches TRBD1 or TRBD2 (5 bases each). The germline V gene has CDR1 DFQATT and CDR2 SNEGSKA (reference sequence). V shed 0 bases and J shed 5 bases, with 19 bases lying between them. The CDR3 is 16 amino acids. The DNA for the CDR3 is TGCAGTGCTAGAGATATCAGGGTAGGGGACGTGGAGACCCAGTACTTC. Translating it yields CSARDIRVGDVETQYF.

The rearrangement links TRBV28 to TRBJ1-3, with D maybe TRBD1 (6 bases). The CDR3 spans 15 residues. Germline assignment: CDR1 MDHEN and CDR2 SYDVKM. Trimming removed 10 bases from V and 3 bases from J, with 19 bases in between. The CDR3 spells CAISRRGEGGNTIYF. CDR3 nucleotide sequence: TGTGCCATCTCGAGAAGGGGGGAAGGTGGAAACACCATATATTTT.

V usage is TRBV4-2 and J usage is TRBJ2-1; D not resolved. Per germline, CDR1 LGHNA and CDR2 YNFKEQ. This CDR3 has 12 amino acids. V was cut by 1 base and J by 7 bases, with 5 bases left in between. CDR3 bases: TGTGCCAGCAGCCAAGTGGCTAATGAGCAGTTCTTC. Its protein product is CASSQVANEQFF.

This chain uses TRBV19 with TRBJ2-2; 10 bases agree with TRBD2. This CDR3 contains 16 residues. With V trimmed by 4 bases and J by 5 bases, 7 bases remained unmatched. Germline loops: CDR1 LNHDA, CDR2 SQIVND (reference sequence). The chain's CDR3 is CASSTSSGRSTGELFF. CDR3 DNA: TGTGCCAGTAGTACCTCTAGCGGGAGAAGTACCGGGGAGCTGTTTTTT.

This sequence joins TRBV4-1 and TRBJ2-7; D gene ambiguous. The CDR3 runs 14 residues. Germline V gives CDR1 MGHRA, CDR2 YSYEKL. V was cut by 0 bases and J by 5 bases, with 11 bases left in between. CDR3 amino acids: CASSQDSGNNEQYF. The CDR3 DNA reads as TGCGCCAGCAGCCAAGATTCGGGTAATAACGAGCAGTACTTC.

This clonotype was counted a single time. V gene TRBV28 combines with J gene TRBJ1-5, with D unclear. This CDR3 region has 13 residues. Trimming stripped 4 bases from V and 7 bases from J, with 11 bases between. Looked up from germline, CDR1 is MDHEN and CDR2 is SYDVKM. The chain's CDR3 is CASSSAVGQPQHF. CDR3 nucleotide sequence: TGTGCCAGCAGTTCCGCAGTGGGACAGCCCCAGCATTTT.